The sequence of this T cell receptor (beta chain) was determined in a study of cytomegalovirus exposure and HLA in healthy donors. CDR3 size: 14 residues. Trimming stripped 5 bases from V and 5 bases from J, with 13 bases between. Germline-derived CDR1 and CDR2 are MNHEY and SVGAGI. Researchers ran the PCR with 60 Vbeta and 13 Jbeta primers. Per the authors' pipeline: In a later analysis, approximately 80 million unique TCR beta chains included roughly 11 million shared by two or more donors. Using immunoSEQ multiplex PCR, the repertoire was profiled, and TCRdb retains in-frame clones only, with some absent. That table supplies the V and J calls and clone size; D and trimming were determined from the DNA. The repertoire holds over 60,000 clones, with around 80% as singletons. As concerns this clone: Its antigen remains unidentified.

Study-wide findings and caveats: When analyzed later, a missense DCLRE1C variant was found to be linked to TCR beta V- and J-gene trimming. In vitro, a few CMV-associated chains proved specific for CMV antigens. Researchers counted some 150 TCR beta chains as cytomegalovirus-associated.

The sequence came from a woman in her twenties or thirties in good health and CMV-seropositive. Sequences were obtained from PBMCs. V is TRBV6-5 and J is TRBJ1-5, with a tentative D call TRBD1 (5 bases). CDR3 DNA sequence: TGTGCCAGCAGTGGCGACAGTGGCGATCAGCCCCAGCATTTT. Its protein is CASSGDSGDQPQHF.